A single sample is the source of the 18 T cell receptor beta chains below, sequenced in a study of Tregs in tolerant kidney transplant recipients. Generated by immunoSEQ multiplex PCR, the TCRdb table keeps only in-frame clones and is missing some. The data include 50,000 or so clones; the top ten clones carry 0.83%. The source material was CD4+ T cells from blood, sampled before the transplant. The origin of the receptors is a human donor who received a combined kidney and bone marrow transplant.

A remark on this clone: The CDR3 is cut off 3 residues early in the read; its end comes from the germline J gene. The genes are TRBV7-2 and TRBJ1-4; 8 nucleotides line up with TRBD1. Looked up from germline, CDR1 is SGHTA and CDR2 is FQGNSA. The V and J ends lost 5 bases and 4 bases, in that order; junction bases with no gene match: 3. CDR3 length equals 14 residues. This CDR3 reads CASSPGQGNEKLFF. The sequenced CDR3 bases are TGTGCCAGCAGCCCCGGACAGGGTAATGAAAAA. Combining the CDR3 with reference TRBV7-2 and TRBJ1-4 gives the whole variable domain GAGVSQSPSNKVTEKGKDVELRCDPISGHTALYWYRQSLGQGLEFLIYFQGNSAPDKSGLPSDRFSAERTGGSVSTLTIQRTQQEDSAVYLCASSPGQGNEKLFFGSGTQLSVL.

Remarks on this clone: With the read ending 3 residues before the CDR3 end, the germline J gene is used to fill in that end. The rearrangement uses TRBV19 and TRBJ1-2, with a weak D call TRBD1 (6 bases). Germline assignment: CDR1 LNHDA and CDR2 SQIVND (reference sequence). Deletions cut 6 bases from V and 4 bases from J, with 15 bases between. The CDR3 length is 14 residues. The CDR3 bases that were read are TGTGCCAGTAGCCCTGGAACAGGGATCTATGGC. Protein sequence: CASSPGTGIYG. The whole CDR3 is CASSPGTGIYGYTF. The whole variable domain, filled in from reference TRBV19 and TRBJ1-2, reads DGGITQSPKYLFRKEGQNVTLSCEQNLNHDAMYWYRQDPGQGLRLIYYSQIVNDFQKGDIAEGYSVSREKKESFPLTVTSAQKNPTAFYLCASSPGTGIYGYTFGSGTRLTVV.

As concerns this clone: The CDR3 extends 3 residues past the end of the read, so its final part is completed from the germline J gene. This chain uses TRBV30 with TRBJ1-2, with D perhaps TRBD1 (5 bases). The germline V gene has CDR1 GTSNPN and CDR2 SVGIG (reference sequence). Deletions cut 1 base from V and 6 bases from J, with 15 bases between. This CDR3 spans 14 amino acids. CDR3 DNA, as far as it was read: TGTGCCTGGAGTGCCCTGAGGCAGGGAAATGGC. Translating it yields CAWSALRQGNG. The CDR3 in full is CAWSALRQGNGYTF.

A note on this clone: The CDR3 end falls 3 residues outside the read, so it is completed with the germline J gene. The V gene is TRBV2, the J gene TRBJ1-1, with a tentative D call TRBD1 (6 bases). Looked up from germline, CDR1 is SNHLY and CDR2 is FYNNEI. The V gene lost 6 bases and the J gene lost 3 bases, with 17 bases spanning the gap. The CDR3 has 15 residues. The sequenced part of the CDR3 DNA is TGTGCCAGCAGGCCGGACGGAGGGGGATACACTGAA. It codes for CASRPDGGGYTE. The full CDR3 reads CASRPDGGGYTEAFF.

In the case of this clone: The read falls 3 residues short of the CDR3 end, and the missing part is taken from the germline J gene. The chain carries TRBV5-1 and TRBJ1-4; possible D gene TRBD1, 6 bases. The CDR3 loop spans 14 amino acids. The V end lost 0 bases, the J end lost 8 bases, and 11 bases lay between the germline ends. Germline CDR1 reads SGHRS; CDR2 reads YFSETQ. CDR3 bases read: TGCGCCAGCAGCTTGGGTCAGGGGAAAGAAAAA. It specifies CASSLGQGKEK. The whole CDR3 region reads CASSLGQGKEKLFF.

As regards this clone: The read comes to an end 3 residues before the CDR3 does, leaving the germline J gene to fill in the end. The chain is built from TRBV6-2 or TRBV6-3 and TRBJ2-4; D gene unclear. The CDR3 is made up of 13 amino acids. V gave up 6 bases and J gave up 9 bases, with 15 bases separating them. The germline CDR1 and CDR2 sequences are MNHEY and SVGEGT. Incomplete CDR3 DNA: TGTGCCAGCAGCAACCGACTCCGCGGCATT. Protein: CASSNRLRGI. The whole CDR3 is CASSNRLRGIQYF.

The sequenced CDR3 bases are TGTGCCAGCAGCTTTGGGGACAGTACTAACTATGGC. Translation gives CASSFGDSTNYG. The entire CDR3 reads CASSFGDSTNYGYTF. The rearrangement joins TRBV7-9 to TRBJ1-2, with TRBD1 identical over 7 bases. Sequencing ends 3 residues short of the CDR3 end; the germline J gene provides the rest. CDR3 length equals 15 residues. Germline loops: CDR1 SEHNR, CDR2 FQNEAQ (reference sequence). The V segment lost 3 bases and the J segment 0 bases; nucleotides outside the gene matches: 4.

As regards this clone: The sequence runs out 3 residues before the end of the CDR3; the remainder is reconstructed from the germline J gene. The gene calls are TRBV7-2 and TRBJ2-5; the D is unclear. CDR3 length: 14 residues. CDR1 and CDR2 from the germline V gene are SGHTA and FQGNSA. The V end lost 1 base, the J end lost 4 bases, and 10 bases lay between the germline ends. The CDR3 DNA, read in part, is TGTGCCAGCAGCTTAGGCCCCTCGGGAGAGACC. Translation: CASSLGPSGET. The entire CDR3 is CASSLGPSGETQYF.

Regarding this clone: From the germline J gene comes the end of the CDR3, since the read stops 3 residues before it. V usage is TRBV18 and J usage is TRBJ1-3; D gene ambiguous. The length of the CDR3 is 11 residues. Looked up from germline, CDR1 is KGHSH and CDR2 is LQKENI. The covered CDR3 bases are TGTGCCAGCTCACCACCCCAGGCC. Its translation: CASSPPQA. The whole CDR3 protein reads CASSPPQAIYF.

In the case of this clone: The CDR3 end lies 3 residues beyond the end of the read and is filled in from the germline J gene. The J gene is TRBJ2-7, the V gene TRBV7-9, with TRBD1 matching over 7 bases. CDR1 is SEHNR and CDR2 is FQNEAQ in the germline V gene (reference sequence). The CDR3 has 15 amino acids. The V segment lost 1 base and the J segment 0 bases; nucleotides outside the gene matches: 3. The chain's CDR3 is CASSLGGGLSYEQYF. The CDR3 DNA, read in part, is TGTGCCAGCAGCTTAGGAGGGGGCCTCTCCTACGAG.

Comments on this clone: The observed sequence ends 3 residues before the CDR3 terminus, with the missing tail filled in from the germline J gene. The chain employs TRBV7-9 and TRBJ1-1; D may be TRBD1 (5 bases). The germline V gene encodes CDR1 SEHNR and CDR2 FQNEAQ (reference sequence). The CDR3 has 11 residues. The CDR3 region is CASSLGGGAFF. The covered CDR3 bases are TGTGCCAGCAGCTTAGGCGGGGGA.

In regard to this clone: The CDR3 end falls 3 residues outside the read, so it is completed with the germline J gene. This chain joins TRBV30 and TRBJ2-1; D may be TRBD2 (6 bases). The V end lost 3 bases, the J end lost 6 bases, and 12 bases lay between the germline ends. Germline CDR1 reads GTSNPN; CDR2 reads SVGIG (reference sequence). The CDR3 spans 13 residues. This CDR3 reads CAWRAGGVNEQFF. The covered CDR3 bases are TGTGCCTGGAGAGCGGGCGGGGTCAATGAG. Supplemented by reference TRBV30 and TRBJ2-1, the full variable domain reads SQTIHQWPATLVQPVGSPLSLECTVEGTSNPNLYWYRQAAGRGLQLLFYSVGIGQISSEVPQNLSASRPQDRQFILSSKKLLLSDSGFYLCAWRAGGVNEQFFGPGTRLTVL.

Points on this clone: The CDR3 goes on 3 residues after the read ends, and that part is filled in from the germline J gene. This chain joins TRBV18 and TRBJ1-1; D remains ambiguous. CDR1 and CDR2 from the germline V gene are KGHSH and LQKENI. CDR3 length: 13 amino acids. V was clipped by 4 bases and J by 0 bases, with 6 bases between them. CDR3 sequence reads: CASSRLLNTEAFF. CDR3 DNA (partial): TGTGCCAGCTCACGTCTTTTGAACACTGAA.

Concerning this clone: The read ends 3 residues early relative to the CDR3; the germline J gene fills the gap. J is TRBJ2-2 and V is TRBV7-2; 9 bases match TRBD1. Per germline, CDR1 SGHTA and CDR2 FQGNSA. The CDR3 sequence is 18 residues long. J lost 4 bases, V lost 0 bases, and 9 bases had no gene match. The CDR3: CASSLARWTGALTGELFF. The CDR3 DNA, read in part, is TGTGCCAGCAGCTTAGCGCGTTGGACAGGGGCCCTCACCGGGGAG.

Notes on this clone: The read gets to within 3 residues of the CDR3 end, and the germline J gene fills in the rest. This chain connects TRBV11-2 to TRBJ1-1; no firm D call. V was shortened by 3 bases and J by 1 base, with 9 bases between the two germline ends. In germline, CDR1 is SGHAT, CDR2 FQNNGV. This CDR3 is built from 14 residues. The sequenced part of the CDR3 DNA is TGTGCCAGCAGCTTCGCTCCAGAGAACACTGAA. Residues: CASSFAPENTE. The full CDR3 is CASSFAPENTEAFF.

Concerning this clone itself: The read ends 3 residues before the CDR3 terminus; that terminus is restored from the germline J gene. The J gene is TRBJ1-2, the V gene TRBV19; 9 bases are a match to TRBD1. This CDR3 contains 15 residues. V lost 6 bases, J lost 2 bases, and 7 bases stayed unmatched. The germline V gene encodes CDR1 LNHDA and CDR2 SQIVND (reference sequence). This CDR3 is CASSQGQGRNYGYTF. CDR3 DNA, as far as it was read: TGTGCCAGTAGCCAGGGACAGGGAAGGAACTATGGC. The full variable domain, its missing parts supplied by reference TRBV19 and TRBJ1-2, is DGGITQSPKYLFRKEGQNVTLSCEQNLNHDAMYWYRQDPGQGLRLIYYSQIVNDFQKGDIAEGYSVSREKKESFPLTVTSAQKNPTAFYLCASSQGQGRNYGYTFGSGTRLTVV.

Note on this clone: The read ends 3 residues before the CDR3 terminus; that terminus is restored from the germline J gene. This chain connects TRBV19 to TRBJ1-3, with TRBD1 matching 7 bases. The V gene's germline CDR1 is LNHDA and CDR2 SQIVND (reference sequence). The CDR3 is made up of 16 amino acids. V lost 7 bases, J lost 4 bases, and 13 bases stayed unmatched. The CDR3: CASNAPGQPSGNTIYF. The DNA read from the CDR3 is TGTGCCAGTAATGCACCGGGACAGCCTTCGGGAAACACC. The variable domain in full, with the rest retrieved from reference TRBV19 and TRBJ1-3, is DGGITQSPKYLFRKEGQNVTLSCEQNLNHDAMYWYRQDPGQGLRLIYYSQIVNDFQKGDIAEGYSVSREKKESFPLTVTSAQKNPTAFYLCASNAPGQPSGNTIYFGEGSWLTVV.

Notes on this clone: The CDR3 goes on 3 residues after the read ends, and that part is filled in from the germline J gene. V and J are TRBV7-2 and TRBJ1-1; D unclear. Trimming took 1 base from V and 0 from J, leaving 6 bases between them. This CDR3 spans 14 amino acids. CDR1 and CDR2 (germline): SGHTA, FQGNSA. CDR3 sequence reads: CASSLGHLNTEAFF. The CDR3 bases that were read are TGTGCCAGCAGCTTAGGACACCTGAACACTGAA.